The rows below give T cell receptor beta chains drawn from one sample of a study of radiotherapy plus CTLA-4 blockade in lung cancer. Assay: immunoSEQ multiplex PCR; the TCRdb copy retains only in-frame clones and omits some. The table shows over 80,000 clones, with approximately 86% occurring only once. The sample in question was peripheral blood, obtained from a patient treated with radiotherapy plus ipilimumab. These receptors all stem from a human donor with non-small cell lung cancer that progressed on radiotherapy plus ipilimumab. Both conserved end residues are part of each CDR3. Fields, in order: D gene, clone size, V gene, J gene, CDR3 protein, CDR3 DNA. D genes are given only for firm matches. Expanded clones are given a class, and other clones once, few, many or no size at all.

NA,NA,TRBV4-2,TRBJ2-7,CASSQAAATRDGSYEQYF,TGTGCCAGCAGCCAGGCAGCAGCGACAAGGGATGGGTCCTACGAGCAGTACTTC
NA,NA,TRBV6-5,TRBJ2-7,CASSYGRGGTYEQYF,TGTGCCAGCAGTTACGGGAGGGGGGGGACCTACGAGCAGTACTTC
TRBD1,NA,TRBV5-1,TRBJ2-3,CASSSGTAKGDTQYF,TGCGCCAGCAGCTCGGGGACAGCTAAGGGGGATACGCAGTATTTT
NA,once,TRBV10-3,TRBJ1-1,CAISESIQGGEAFF,TGTGCCATCAGTGAGTCGATACAGGGAGGCGAAGCTTTCTTT
TRBD1,NA,TRBV6-5,TRBJ2-5,CASSSDRGETQYF,TGTGCCAGCAGTTCCGACAGGGGAGAGACCCAGTACTTC
NA,once,TRBV19,TRBJ1-5,CASSIDANTIQPQHF,TGTGCCAGTAGTATAGACGCCAACACGATTCAGCCCCAGCATTTT
TRBD2,once,TRBV5-8,TRBJ2-5,CASSSGTSGRLEETQYF,TGTGCCAGCAGCTCCGGGACTAGCGGGAGGCTAGAAGAGACCCAGTACTTC
TRBD2,NA,TRBV30,TRBJ2-1,CAWSRASGGLAGNEQFF,TGTGCCTGGAGTCGGGCTAGCGGGGGTCTCGCAGGCAATGAGCAGTTCTTC
NA,NA,TRBV5-1,TRBJ2-5,CASSLKAETQYF,TGCGCCAGCAGCCTCAAGGCAGAGACCCAGTACTTC
NA,once,TRBV4-3,TRBJ2-1,CASSQGYRENEQFF,TGCGCCAGCAGCCAAGGATATAGGGAAAATGAGCAGTTCTTC
TRBD2,NA,TRBV7-2,TRBJ2-2,CASTPVRVAGGNGELFF,TGTGCCAGCACCCCAGTGAGGGTAGCGGGGGGTAACGGGGAGCTGTTTTTT
NA,NA,TRBV29-1,TRBJ1-5,CSVAGDNQPQHF,TGCAGCGTTGCAGGCGACAATCAGCCCCAGCATTTT
NA,once,TRBV27,TRBJ2-1,CASLDVGAGEGNEQFF,TGTGCCAGCCTGGATGTTGGGGCAGGGGAGGGCAATGAGCAGTTCTTC
NA,NA,TRBV9,TRBJ2-7,CASSRRDTSSYEQYF,TGTGCCAGCAGCAGACGGGACACCAGCTCCTACGAGCAGTACTTC